This record covers a single TCR beta chain. The antigen remains undetermined. At one boundary the junction diverges from the germline segment, which might be a read error. Germline values: CDR1 LNHDA, CDR2 SQIVND (reference sequence). The CDR3 totals 13 residues. The iRepertoire nested amplicon-rescue multiplex PCR amplified TCR alpha and beta CDR3s from RNA. Tissue mRNA or PBMC total RNA, about 85-400 ng, went into one-step reverse transcription and amplification. TCRdb used MiXCR to reprocess the multiplex PCR reads, holding one entry per CDR3 protein. This sample has approximately 140,000 distinct CDR3 sequences; under 30% occur once, and the top ten carry about a quarter. This entry belongs to a study of glioma-infiltrating T cells. Overall study findings and caveats: Only very few CDR3 sequences appeared in both tissue and blood. Gliomas, especially low-grade, showed above-expected tissue-blood divergence; non-neoplastic patients showed below.

The specimen was glioma tissue, nonneoplastic brain tissue, or PBMCs (not recorded which). This TCR was sampled from a human donor with low-grade glioma or glioblastoma, undergoing nonglioma brain surgery, or in good health (not recorded which). V usage is TRBV19 and J usage is TRBJ1-2; D is uncertain. CDR3 sequence (DNA): TGTGCCAGTAGAATAGACACCGCCTCCGGCTACACCTTC. This gives the protein CASRIDTASGYTF.